This T cell receptor (beta chain) is drawn from a study of T cell responses to AZD1222 COVID-19 vaccine. Findings and caveats of the study: Repertoire sampling was restricted to post-peak T cell response timepoints. Only six or seven AZD1222 recipients were seropositive at baseline.

With regard to this clone: Its matching antigen is unknown.

The CDR3 has 14 residues. The germline gives CDR1 ENHRY, CDR2 SYGVKD. V lost 3 bases to trimming and J lost 14 bases; unmatched junction nucleotides: 9. The protocol was immunoSEQ multiplex PCR, while the TCRdb copy is restricted to in-frame clones and leaves out a portion. This table has 100,000 to 150,000 clones, about nine tenths appearing once. Material: peripheral blood, obtained on day 0 of AZD1222 vaccination. The TCR comes from an adult in good health. V and J are TRBV10-3 and TRBJ1-4; 10 positions match TRBD1. The DNA of the CDR3 is TGTGCCATCAGTGATGGGGACAGGGGCCCCGGGCTGTTTTTT. Its translation is CAISDGDRGPGLFF.